This TCR beta chain came from a study of lymphopenia after photon versus proton radiotherapy (dated by TCRdb to the late 2010s). For the wider study: The study compared the immunological effects of photon versus proton radiation therapy in patients with gastrointestinal tumors who developed high-grade lymphopenia. The cohort comprised 20 patients with gastrointestinal tumors who received either photon or proton therapy and then developed lymphopenia. The study aimed to characterize how the two radiation modalities differ in their impact on the immune system. What the research found in general, with its limitations: Proton-treated patients stayed relatively stable during treatment, while photon-treated patients lost naive T cells and TCR diversity and gained effector/memory populations. The authors looked at the survival association only in patients who died, and they framed better survival with proton therapy as a possibility rather than a demonstrated result. Among patients across the cohort who died, overall survival time showed an inverse correlation with a larger post-nadir drop in TCR diversity. Once the lymphocyte count had reached its nadir, the repertoires of photon-treated patients showed oligoclonal expansion, particularly of CD8+ Temra cells, and this expansion drove the decline in diversity.

Comments on this clone: Its recognized antigen is unknown. It has no much larger one-base neighbor in the sample; base qualities were not kept.

CDR1 and CDR2 are read off the germline V gene as MDHEN and SYDVKM. The junction carries 18 bases between V and J, which are trimmed by 8 bases and 11 bases respectively. The CDR3 covers 12 residues, taking in both the cysteine and the phenylalanine. The sequence is cut down to CDR3 DNA, 36 bases in frame from base 1. Library method: the immunoSEQ multiplex PCR assay. Deep sequencing of rearranged TCR beta loci, alongside multiparametric flow cytometry, was used to profile T cell repertoires. In its TCRdb copy, this immuneACCESS table keeps in-frame sequences only and misses some clones. Where compared with another copy, unresolved V genes explain less than half of these, and the others have no known cause. This sample lists 25,000 to 35,000 clones; 89% were detected once. Jointly, the top ten make up less than 8.5% of the sample.

Recombination joined TRBV28 with TRBJ1-1, with a tentative D gene TRBD1 over 5 matching bases. Here the sequenced sample was peripheral blood, taken from a patient treated with proton-based radiotherapy. This receptor was identified in a woman in her 70s with pancreatic cancer. Some clones in this sample may be carry-over from other donors' samples. The DNA sequence is TGTGCCAGCGGGACTTCAGGGATCTCGGCTTTCTTT. It codes for CASGTSGISAFF.